This TCR beta chain was captured in a study of T cells in Graves' hyperthyroidism and ophthalmopathy. Clinical symptoms, serum thyroxine and TRAb, thyroid ultrasound and orbital computed tomography together formed the diagnostic basis. This clonotype was observed at least ten times. Antigen: not known. TCR beta CDR3 sequences were amplified from RNA transcripts. The HTBI set primed first-round TCR CDR3 RT-PCR. In TCRdb, the multiplex PCR reads were re-called with MiXCR into one record per CDR3 protein. The sample lists roughly 630,000 distinct CDR3 sequences, less than 20% occurring once. Findings and limits, study-wide: Ophthalmopathy and stable hyperthyroidism were told apart by a 13 V-J model.

Germline V lookup: CDR1 SGHAT, CDR2 FQDESV (reference sequence). The CDR3 spans 16 residues. V was pared by 5 bases and J by 5 bases, with 9 bases of the junction left unmatched. This chain connects TRBV11-1 to TRBJ2-3; 11 bases agree with TRBD2. The sequence derives from a woman aged 25 to 39 with Graves' hyperthyroidism. Sample: blood. CDR3 DNA: TGTGCCAGCAGCGCGGGACTAGCGGAAATGGGAGATACGCAGTATTTT. It specifies CASSAGLAEMGDTQYF.